The 12 T cell receptor beta chains reported below all come from one sample, sequenced in a study of identical twins. Via MiXCR, TCRdb re-called the 5' RACE reads, giving one row per CDR3 protein. This table has roughly 230,000 distinct CDR3 sequences, about 9% appearing once. These data were likewise used in another study, on yellow fever vaccine responses in identical twins.

Sequenced input: CD8+ T cells sorted from blood. The receptors stem from a woman aged 18-29 years in good health.

V and J are TRBV5-1 and TRBJ1-1, with TRBD1 as a possible D gene (5 bases). The CDR3 consists of 13 residues. Germline values: CDR1 SGHRS, CDR2 YFSETQ. Trimming took 0 bases from V and 7 from J, leaving 10 bases between them. CDR3 sequence (DNA): TGCGCCAGCAGCTTGGGGGGGACTTTTGAAGCTTTCTTT. It is translated as CASSLGGTFEAFF.

This clonotype was detected many times. The chain uses TRBV6-5 and TRBJ1-3; 11 bases align to TRBD1. The CDR3 contains 15 residues. Germline V gives CDR1 MNHEY, CDR2 SVGAGI. With V trimmed by 2 bases and J by 4 bases, 1 base remained unmatched. CDR3 region: CASSYGQGAGNTIYF. CDR3 DNA sequence: TGTGCCAGCAGTTACGGACAGGGGGCAGGAAACACCATATATTTT.

The sample holds a few counts of this clonotype. V gene TRBV27 combines with J gene TRBJ2-3; D uncertain. Trimming stripped 5 bases from V and 6 bases from J, with 12 bases between. The CDR3 is 13 residues long. CDR1 is MNHEY and CDR2 is SMNVEV in the germline V gene (reference sequence). DNA of the CDR3: TGTGCCAGCAGTCCGTTCTACAGCGATACGCAGTATTTT. The encoded protein is CASSPFYSDTQYF.

This chain uses TRBV7-9 with TRBJ2-1; 7 bases are a match to TRBD1. This CDR3 region has 15 residues. After removal of 5 bases from V and 6 bases from J, the junction contained 10 bases not matched to a gene. The germline V gene has CDR1 SEHNR and CDR2 FQNEAQ (reference sequence). Written as DNA, the CDR3 is TGTGCCAGCAGCCCGTGGGACAGATCGGTCAATGAGCAGTTCTTC. Translation gives CASSPWDRSVNEQFF.

This clonotype has a handful of counts. The chain links TRBV29-1 to TRBJ2-7; tentatively, D is TRBD1 (5 bases). The germline V gene encodes CDR1 SQVTM and CDR2 ANQGSEA. V lost 6 bases, J lost 6 bases, and 15 bases lay in between. The CDR3 has 12 amino acids. For the CDR3, the DNA is TGCAGCGTCCAAGGGGTGAGCGCCGAGCAGTACTTC. Protein: CSVQGVSAEQYF.

The rearrangement uses TRBV6-1 and TRBJ1-1; possibly TRBD1 for D (6 bases). The germline V gene encodes CDR1 MNHNS and CDR2 SASEGT. The length of the CDR3 is 13 residues. Trimming took 7 bases from V and 4 from J, leaving 13 bases between them. The CDR3: CASTGEWGTEAFF. CDR3 nucleotide sequence: TGTGCCAGCACAGGGGAGTGGGGCACTGAAGCTTTCTTT.

This clonotype has more than one count but fewer than ten. The V call is TRBV20-1, the J call TRBJ2-6, with 7 bases that match TRBD1. Unmatched junction bases numbered 10, after V lost 0 bases and J lost 2 bases. Germline V lookup: CDR1 DFQATT, CDR2 SNEGSKA (reference sequence). This CDR3 has 18 residues. The CDR3 region has the DNA TGCAGTGCTAGAGAACTACCGGGACAGCGCACTGGGGCCAACGTCCTGACTTTC. Its protein is CSARELPGQRTGANVLTF.

This clonotype was seen a handful of times. The gene calls are TRBV5-6 and TRBJ2-6, with D possibly matching TRBD1 (5 bases). The CDR3 totals 17 residues. Germline-derived CDR1 and CDR2 are SGHDT and YYEEEE. The V gene lost 5 bases and the J gene lost 0 bases, with 15 bases spanning the gap. The CDR3 region is CASRPQGSFSGANVLTF. CDR3 DNA: TGTGCCAGCAGGCCCCAGGGCAGCTTCTCTGGGGCCAACGTCCTGACTTTC.

The gene calls are TRBV20-1 and TRBJ2-7; D call uncertain. V was shortened by 0 bases and J by 4 bases, with 7 bases between the two germline ends. CDR3 length equals 12 residues. From germline, CDR1 is DFQATT and CDR2 SNEGSKA (reference sequence). CDR3 nucleotides: TGCAGTGCTAGAGATGACGGGTACGAGCAGTACTTC. Its translation: CSARDDGYEQYF.

This clonotype was seen repeatedly, ten times or more. V and J are TRBV25-1 and TRBJ2-3; D remains unclear. Trimming shortened V by 5 bases and J by 0 bases, and 15 bases separated the two germline ends. The CDR3 has 16 residues. The germline CDR1 and CDR2 sequences are MGHDK and SYGVNS. The CDR3 protein is CASSSGQASSTDTQYF. CDR3 nucleotide sequence: TGTGCCAGCAGTAGTGGGCAGGCCTCTAGCACAGATACGCAGTATTTT.

The chain combines TRBV29-1 with TRBJ1-4; D not certain. The CDR3 loop spans 12 amino acids. Germline-derived CDR1 and CDR2 are SQVTM and ANQGSEA. Trimming took 2 bases from V and 12 from J, leaving 13 bases between them. The CDR3 DNA follows: TGCAGCGTTGAAAGCGCAGATGCGGAACTGTTTTTT. Amino acids: CSVESADAELFF.

The chain links TRBV20-1 to TRBJ2-3; 8 bases agree with TRBD2. This CDR3 comprises 15 residues. V dropped 3 bases and J dropped 2; count of bases not matched to a gene: 7. Germline V gives CDR1 DFQATT, CDR2 SNEGSKA (reference sequence). CDR3 coding DNA: TGCAGTGCTAGGGCCGGGGGGGGTTTCACAGATACGCAGTATTTT. Its protein is CSARAGGGFTDTQYF.